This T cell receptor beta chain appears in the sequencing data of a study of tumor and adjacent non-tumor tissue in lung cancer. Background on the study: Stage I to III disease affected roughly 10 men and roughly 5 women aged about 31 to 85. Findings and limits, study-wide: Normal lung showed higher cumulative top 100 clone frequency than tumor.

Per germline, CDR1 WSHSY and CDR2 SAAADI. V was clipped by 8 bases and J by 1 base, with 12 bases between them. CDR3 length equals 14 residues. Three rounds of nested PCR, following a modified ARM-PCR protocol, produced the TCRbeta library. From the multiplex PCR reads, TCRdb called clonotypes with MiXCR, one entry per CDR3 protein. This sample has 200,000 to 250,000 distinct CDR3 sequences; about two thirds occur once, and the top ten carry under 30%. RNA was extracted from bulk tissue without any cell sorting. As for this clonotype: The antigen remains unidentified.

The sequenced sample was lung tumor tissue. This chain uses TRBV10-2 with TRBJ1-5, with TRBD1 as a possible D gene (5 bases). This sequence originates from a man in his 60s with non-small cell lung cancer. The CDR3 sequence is CASGRAGSNQPQHF. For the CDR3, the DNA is TGCGCCAGCGGCAGGGCAGGGAGCAATCAGCCCCAGCATTTT.